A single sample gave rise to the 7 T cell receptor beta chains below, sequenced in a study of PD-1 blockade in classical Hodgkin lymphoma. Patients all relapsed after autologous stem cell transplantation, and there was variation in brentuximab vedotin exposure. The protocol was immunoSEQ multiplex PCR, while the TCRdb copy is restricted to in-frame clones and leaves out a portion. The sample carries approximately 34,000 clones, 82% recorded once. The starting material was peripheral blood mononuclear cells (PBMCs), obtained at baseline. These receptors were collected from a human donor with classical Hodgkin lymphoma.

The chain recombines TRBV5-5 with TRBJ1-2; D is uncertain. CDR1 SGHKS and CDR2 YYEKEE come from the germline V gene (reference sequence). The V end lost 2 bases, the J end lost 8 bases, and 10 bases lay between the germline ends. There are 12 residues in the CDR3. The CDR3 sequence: CASSFTGGGYTF. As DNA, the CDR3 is TGTGCCAGCAGCTTCACGGGCGGAGGCTACACCTTC.

DNA of the CDR3: TGTGCCAGCAGTTTACAGGGAGGGTGGACCGGGGAGCTGTTTTTT. As protein: CASSLQGGWTGELFF. The chain employs TRBV6-6 and TRBJ2-2, with D tentatively TRBD2 (7 bases). The CDR3 is 15 amino acids. V lost 4 bases to trimming and J lost 5 bases, with 14 bases between them. The germline V gene has CDR1 MNHNY and CDR2 SVGAGI (reference sequence).

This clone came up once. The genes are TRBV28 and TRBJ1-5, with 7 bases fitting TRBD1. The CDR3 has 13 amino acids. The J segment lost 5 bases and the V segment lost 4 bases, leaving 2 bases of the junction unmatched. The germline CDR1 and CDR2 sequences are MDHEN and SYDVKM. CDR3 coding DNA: TGTGCCAGCAGTTCGACAGGGTATCAGCCCCAGCATTTT. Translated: CASSSTGYQPQHF. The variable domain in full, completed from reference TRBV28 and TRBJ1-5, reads DVKVTQSSRYLVKRTGEKVFLECVQDMDHENMFWYRQDPGLGLRLIYFSYDVKMKEKGDIPEGYSVSREKKERFSLILESASTNQTSMYLCASSSTGYQPQHFGDGTRLSIL.

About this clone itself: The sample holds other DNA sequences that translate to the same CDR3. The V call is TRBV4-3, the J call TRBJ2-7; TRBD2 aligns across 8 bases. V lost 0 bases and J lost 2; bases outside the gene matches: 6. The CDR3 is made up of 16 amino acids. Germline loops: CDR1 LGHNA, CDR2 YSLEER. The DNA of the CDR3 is TGCGCCAGCAGCCAAGATCGACGGGGGGGTACCTACGAGCAGTACTTC. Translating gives CASSQDRRGGTYEQYF.

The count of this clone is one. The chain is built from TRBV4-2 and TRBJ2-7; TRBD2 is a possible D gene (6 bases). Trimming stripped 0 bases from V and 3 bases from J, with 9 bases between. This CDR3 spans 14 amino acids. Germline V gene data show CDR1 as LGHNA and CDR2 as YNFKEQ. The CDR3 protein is CASSQDRRDYEQYF. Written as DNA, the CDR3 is TGTGCCAGCAGCCAAGACAGGAGGGACTACGAGCAGTACTTC.

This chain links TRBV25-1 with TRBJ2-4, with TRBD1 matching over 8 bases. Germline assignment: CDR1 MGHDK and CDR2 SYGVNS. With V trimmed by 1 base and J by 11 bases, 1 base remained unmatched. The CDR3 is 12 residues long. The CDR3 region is CASSESDRVQYF. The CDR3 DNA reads TGTGCCAGCAGTGAATCGGACAGGGTTCAGTACTTC.

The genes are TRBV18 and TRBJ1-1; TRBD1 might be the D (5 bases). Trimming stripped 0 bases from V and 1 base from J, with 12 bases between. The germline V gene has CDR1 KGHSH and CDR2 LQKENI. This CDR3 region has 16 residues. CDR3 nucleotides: TGTGCCAGCTCACCACCGAGCGGGACCCCGAACACTGAAGCTTTCTTT. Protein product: CASSPPSGTPNTEAFF.